This record concerns one T cell receptor (beta chain) sequence. The table came from immunoSEQ multiplex PCR; TCRdb's copy has only in-frame clones and leaves some out. The sample has about 880 clones; 75% to 85% are singletons. The data are from a study of preoperative IRX-2 immunotherapy in early breast cancer. Germline lookup yields CDR1 LNHDA and CDR2 SQIVND (reference sequence). V lost 7 bases and J lost 0, with 12 bases in between. This CDR3 spans 14 amino acids. Treatment described: preoperative locoregional IRX-2 cytokine immunotherapy. Patients received preoperative, locoregional IRX-2 cytokine immunotherapy in a phase Ib study.

The receptor comes from a human donor with breast cancer. The chain couples TRBV19 to TRBJ1-1; D ambiguous. The sequencing here drew on tumor tissue, taken before IRX-2 immunotherapy. The CDR3 is CASIPTLMNTEAFF. The DNA of the CDR3 is TGTGCCAGTATCCCCACATTGATGAACACTGAAGCTTTCTTT.